These 18 T cell receptor beta chains were sequenced from one sample in a study of blood T cell repertoires in COVID-19. TCRdb's table, derived via immunoSEQ multiplex PCR, lists solely in-frame clones and lacks some. The sample lists roughly 500,000 clones, roughly 90% occurring once. The sequencing input was PBMCs or T cells enriched from blood (not recorded which). Receptor source: a woman in her 40s who had recovered from COVID-19.

The chain recombines TRBV12-5 with TRBJ2-5, with 8 bases aligning to TRBD1. This CDR3 is built from 13 residues. Trimming at V came to 5 bases and at J to 5 bases, leaving 4 bases not matched to a gene. From germline, CDR1 is LGHNT and CDR2 FRNRAP. CDR3: CASGLQGVETQYF. The CDR3 DNA follows: TGTGCTAGTGGTCTACAGGGGGTGGAGACCCAGTACTTC.

This chain links TRBV21-1 with TRBJ1-2; TRBD1 is the table's D call, not checked against the DNA. TRBV21-1 is a pseudogene. The CDR3 extends over 16 amino acids. The CDR3 DNA reads TGTGCCAGCAGCAAAGTGCAGGGTAGAAAGGACTATGGCTACACCTTC. Residues: CASSKVQGRKDYGYTF.

The CDR3 loop is CASSFLRGPPSERTWAFNQPQHF. CDR3 nucleotide sequence: TGTGCCAGCAGTTTCCTCAGGGGGCCCCCCTCGGAACGAACCTGGGCCTTTAATCAGCCCCAGCATTTT. The V gene is TRBV28, the J gene TRBJ1-5, with TRBD1 identical over 8 bases. The CDR3 totals 23 residues. Looked up from germline, CDR1 is MDHEN and CDR2 is SYDVKM. J lost 4 bases, V lost 3 bases, and 29 bases had no gene match.

V is TRBV20-1 and J is TRBJ1-1, with D unclear. The CDR3 has 11 residues. CDR1 is DFQATT, CDR2 SNEGSKA, per germline (reference sequence). With 6 bases removed from V and 8 bases from J, the gap between germline ends came to 13 bases. Written as DNA, the CDR3 is TGCAGTGCCCGACCTCGGCGGGAAGCTTTCTTT. The encoded protein is CSARPRREAFF.

The chain employs TRBV5-1 and TRBJ2-1, with TRBD2 matching 13 bases. Germline assignment: CDR1 SGHRS and CDR2 YFSETQ. CDR3 length equals 15 residues. After removal of 2 bases from V and 10 bases from J, the junction contained 6 bases not matched to a gene. CDR3 nucleotides: TGCGCCAGCAGCTTTAGGACTAGCGGGAGTGGCGAGCAGTTCTTC. This translates into CASSFRTSGSGEQFF.

The rearrangement uses TRBV7-9 and TRBJ2-7; tentatively, D is TRBD2 (5 bases). The V gene's germline CDR1 is SEHNR and CDR2 FQNEAQ (reference sequence). V was shortened by 7 bases and J by 3 bases, with 22 bases between the two germline ends. The length of the CDR3 is 16 residues. The chain's CDR3 is CASTQLGLGRNYEQYF. CDR3 coding DNA: TGTGCCAGCACCCAATTAGGACTGGGGAGAAACTACGAGCAGTACTTC.

This sequence joins TRBV12-3 or TRBV12-4 and TRBJ1-6; the D gene is possibly TRBD1 (5 bases). V was cut by 7 bases and J by 7 bases, with 11 bases left in between. The CDR3 runs 13 residues. The CDR3 is CASTTQENSPLHF. The DNA for the CDR3 is TGTGCCAGCACGACACAGGAAAATTCACCCCTCCACTTT.

CDR3 amino acids: CASSFAGGTEAFF. The DNA for the CDR3 is TGTGCCAGCAGCTTCGCAGGGGGAACTGAAGCTTTCTTT. The chain has TRBV7-8 and TRBJ1-1; 7 bases agree with TRBD1. Trimming took 3 bases from V and 5 from J; bases not matched to a gene: 3. Germline-derived CDR1 and CDR2 are SGHVS and FQNEAQ. This CDR3 comprises 13 residues.

The chain joins TRBV23-1 to TRBJ1-1; D might be TRBD1 (5 bases). TRBV23-1 is an open reading frame, and its role is uncertain. V lost 0 bases to trimming and J lost 4 bases, with 12 bases between them. CDR3 length: 15 residues. The CDR3 DNA is TGCGCCAGCAGTCAATCGGGGCAGCTAATCACTGAAGCTTTCTTT. Its protein is CASSQSGQLITEAFF.

The chain couples TRBV5-4 to TRBJ2-1; maybe TRBD2 (6 bases). V was clipped by 9 bases and J by 0 bases, with 13 bases between them. The CDR3 runs 14 residues. Germline values: CDR1 SGHNT, CDR2 YYREEE (reference sequence). As DNA, the CDR3 is TGTGCCACTGAGCGGGCAAGCTCCTACAATGAGCAGTTCTTC. This codes for CATERASSYNEQFF.

V gene TRBV18 combines with J gene TRBJ1-5; TRBD1 matches at 9 bases. V dropped 5 bases and J dropped 3; count of bases not matched to a gene: 5. Germline assignment: CDR1 KGHSH and CDR2 LQKENI. CDR3 length: 15 amino acids. CDR3 bases: TGTGCCAGCTCATCACAGGGGGCCCTCAATCAGCCCCAGCATTTT. This sequence encodes CASSSQGALNQPQHF.

The gene calls are TRBV6-2 or TRBV6-3 and TRBJ2-1; maybe TRBD2 (6 bases). Trimming pared 7 bases from V and 6 bases from J, leaving 10 bases between. Germline loops: CDR1 MNHEY, CDR2 SVGEGT. The CDR3 loop spans 12 amino acids. Here the CDR3 reads CASTPRGNEQFF. The CDR3 region has the DNA TGTGCCAGCACCCCGCGGGGCAATGAGCAGTTCTTC.

The rearrangement links TRBV30 to TRBJ1-5; D unclear. Germline V CDR1 and CDR2: GTSNPN, SVGIG (reference sequence). V was pared by 2 bases and J by 6 bases, with 11 bases between. The CDR3 spans 13 residues. The CDR3 loop reads CAWSPRAGQPQHF. CDR3 bases: TGTGCCTGGAGTCCCCGGGCGGGTCAGCCCCAGCATTTT. The full variable domain, in which reference TRBV30 and TRBJ1-5 provide the parts outside the CDR3, is SQTIHQWPATLVQPVGSPLSLECTVEGTSNPNLYWYRQAAGRGLQLLFYSVGIGQISSEVPQNLSASRPQDRQFILSSKKLLLSDSGFYLCAWSPRAGQPQHFGDGTRLSIL.

The chain couples TRBV19 to TRBJ2-1; 11 nucleotides align to TRBD1. The V gene end was trimmed by 9 bases and the J gene end by 9 bases; junction bases not matched to a gene: 7. This CDR3 has 13 residues. Germline CDR1 reads LNHDA; CDR2 reads SQIVND (reference sequence). CDR3 loop: CASKGQGAGEQFF. DNA of the CDR3: TGTGCCAGCAAAGGACAGGGGGCGGGTGAGCAGTTCTTC.

The CDR3 sequence is CATSLHNRGAGGKPPLINEQYF. The CDR3 coding sequence is TGTGCCACCAGCCTACACAACAGGGGAGCGGGAGGCAAACCCCCCCTCATCAACGAGCAGTACTTC. This rearrangement joins TRBV24-1 to TRBJ2-7, with 9 bases aligning to TRBD2. Unmatched junction bases numbered 32, after V lost 7 bases and J lost 5 bases. The CDR3 is made up of 22 amino acids. Germline V CDR1 and CDR2: KGHDR, SFDVKD.

A single count supports this clone. The chain combines TRBV29-1 with TRBJ1-2; 8 nucleotides line up with TRBD1. The CDR3 runs 13 residues. From germline, CDR1 is SQVTM and CDR2 ANQGSEA. V gave up 6 bases and J gave up 2 bases; unmatched junction bases: 5. CDR3 region: CSVFDRGNYGYTF. CDR3 nucleotides: TGCAGCGTATTCGACAGGGGAAACTATGGCTACACCTTC.

This clone was found once. This sequence joins TRBV6-5 and TRBJ1-5, with D possibly matching TRBD1 (5 bases). V dropped 2 bases and J dropped 5 bases, with 7 bases sitting between them. The germline gives CDR1 MNHEY, CDR2 SVGAGI. The CDR3 sequence is 13 residues long. In nucleotides, the CDR3 is TGTGCCAGCAGTTACACAGGCGATCAGCCCCAGCATTTT. The encoded protein is CASSYTGDQPQHF.

The chain employs TRBV12-3 or TRBV12-4 and TRBJ2-1; D is undetermined. The V end lost 8 bases, the J end lost 9 bases, and 11 bases lay between the germline ends. The CDR3 spans 11 residues. The CDR3 bases are TGTGCCAGCGCCTATCATGGTGAGCAGTTCTTC. The encoded protein is CASAYHGEQFF.